The clone carrying this T cell receptor beta chain was observed a few times. This CDR3 has 15 amino acids. V lost 2 bases, J lost 0 bases, and 3 bases stayed unmatched. The germline V gene encodes CDR1 DFQATT and CDR2 SNEGSKA (reference sequence). These data belong to a study of T-cell memory formation after mild COVID-19. TCRdb passed the 5' RACE reads through MiXCR, listing each CDR3 protein once. The table includes roughly 180,000 distinct CDR3 sequences, 11% detected once. Sequenced material: PBMCs or a T cell subset sorted from them (not recorded which). The chain is built from TRBV20-1 and TRBJ2-5, with 10 bases identical to TRBD2. This TCR was sampled from a man between 18 and 29 years old who had mild COVID-19 (a few samples of this study predate the infection). Cell type and time point are not known. As DNA, the CDR3 is TGCAGTGCTAGAAGTAGCGGGGGGTACCAAGAGACCCAGTACTTC. It codes for CSARSSGGYQETQYF.